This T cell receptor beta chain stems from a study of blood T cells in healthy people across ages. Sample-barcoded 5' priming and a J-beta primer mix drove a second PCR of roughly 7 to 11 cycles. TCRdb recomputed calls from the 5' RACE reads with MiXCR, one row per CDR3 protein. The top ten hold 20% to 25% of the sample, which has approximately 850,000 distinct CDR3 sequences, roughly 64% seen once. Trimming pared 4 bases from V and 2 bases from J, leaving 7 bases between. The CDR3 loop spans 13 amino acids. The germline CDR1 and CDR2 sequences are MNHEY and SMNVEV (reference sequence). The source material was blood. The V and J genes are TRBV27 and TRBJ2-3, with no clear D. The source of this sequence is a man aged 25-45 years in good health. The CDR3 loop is CASSSMFTDTQYF. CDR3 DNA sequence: TGTGCCAGCAGTTCTATGTTCACAGATACGCAGTATTTT.